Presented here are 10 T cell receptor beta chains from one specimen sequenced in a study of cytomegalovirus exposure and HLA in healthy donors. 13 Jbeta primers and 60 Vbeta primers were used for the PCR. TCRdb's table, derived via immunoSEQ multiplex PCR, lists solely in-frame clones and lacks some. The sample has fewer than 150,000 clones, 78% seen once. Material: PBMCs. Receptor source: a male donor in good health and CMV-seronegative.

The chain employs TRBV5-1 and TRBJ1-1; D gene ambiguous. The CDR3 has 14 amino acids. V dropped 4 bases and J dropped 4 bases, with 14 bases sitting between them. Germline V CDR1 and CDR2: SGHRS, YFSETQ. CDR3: CASSLRVQATEAFF. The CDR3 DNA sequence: TGCGCCAGCAGCCTGAGGGTTCAGGCCACTGAAGCTTTCTTT.

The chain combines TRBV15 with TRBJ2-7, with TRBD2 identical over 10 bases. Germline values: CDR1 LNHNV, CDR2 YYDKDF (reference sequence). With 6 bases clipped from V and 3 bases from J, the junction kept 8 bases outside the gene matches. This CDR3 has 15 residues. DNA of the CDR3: TGTGCCACCAGTAAAGTAACTAGCGGGAACTACGAGCAGTACTTC. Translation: CATSKVTSGNYEQYF.

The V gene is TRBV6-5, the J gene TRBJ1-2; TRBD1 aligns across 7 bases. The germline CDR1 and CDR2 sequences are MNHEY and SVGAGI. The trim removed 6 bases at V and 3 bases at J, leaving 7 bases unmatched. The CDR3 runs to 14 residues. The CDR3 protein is CASSRDRVDYGYTF. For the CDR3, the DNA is TGTGCCAGCAGCCGCGACAGGGTGGACTATGGCTACACCTTC.

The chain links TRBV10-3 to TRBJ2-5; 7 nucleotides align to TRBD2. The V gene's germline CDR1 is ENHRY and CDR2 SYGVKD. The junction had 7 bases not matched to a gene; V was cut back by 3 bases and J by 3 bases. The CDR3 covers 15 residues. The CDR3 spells CAISDLGGLEETQYF. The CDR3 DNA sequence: TGTGCCATCAGTGACCTCGGGGGGTTGGAAGAGACCCAGTACTTC.

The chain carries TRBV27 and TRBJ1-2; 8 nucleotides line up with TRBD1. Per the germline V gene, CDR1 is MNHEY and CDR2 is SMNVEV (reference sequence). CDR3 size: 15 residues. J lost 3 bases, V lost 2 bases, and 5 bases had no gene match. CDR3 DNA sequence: TGTGCCAGCAGTTTAGGGGCAGGGGGCGACTATGGCTACACCTTC. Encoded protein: CASSLGAGGDYGYTF.

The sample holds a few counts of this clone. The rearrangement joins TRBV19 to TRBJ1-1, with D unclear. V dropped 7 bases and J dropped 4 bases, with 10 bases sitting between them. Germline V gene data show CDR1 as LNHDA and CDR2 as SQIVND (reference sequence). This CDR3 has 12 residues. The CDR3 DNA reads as TGTGCCAGTACGAGGCTGGGCACTGAAGCTTTCTTT. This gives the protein CASTRLGTEAFF.

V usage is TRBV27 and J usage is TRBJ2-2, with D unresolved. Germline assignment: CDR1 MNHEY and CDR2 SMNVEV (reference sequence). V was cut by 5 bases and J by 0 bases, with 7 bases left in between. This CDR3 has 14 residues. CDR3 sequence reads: CASSVQSNTGELFF. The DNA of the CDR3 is TGTGCCAGCAGTGTACAGTCGAACACCGGGGAGCTGTTTTTT.

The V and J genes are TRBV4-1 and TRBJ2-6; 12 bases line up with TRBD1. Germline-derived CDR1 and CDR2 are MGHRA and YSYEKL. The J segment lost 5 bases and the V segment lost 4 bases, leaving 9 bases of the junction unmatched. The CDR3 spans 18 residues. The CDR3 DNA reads TGCGCCAGCAGCCGAGGCGGGACAGGGGGCATCAGGGCCAACGTCCTGACTTTC. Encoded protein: CASSRGGTGGIRANVLTF.

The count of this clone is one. CDR3 residues: CASSRVERAGAPLHF. CDR3 sequence (DNA): TGTGCCAGCAGCCGGGTTGAACGAGCGGGAGCACCCCTCCACTTT. V usage is TRBV5-6 and J usage is TRBJ1-6; the D is unclear. The V end lost 4 bases, the J end lost 11 bases, and 19 bases lay between the germline ends. Germline lookup yields CDR1 SGHDT and CDR2 YYEEEE. The CDR3 has 15 amino acids.

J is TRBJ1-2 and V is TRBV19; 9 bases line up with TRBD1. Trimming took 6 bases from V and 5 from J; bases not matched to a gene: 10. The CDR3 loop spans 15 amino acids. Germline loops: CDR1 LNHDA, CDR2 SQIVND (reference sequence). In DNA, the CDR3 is TGTGCCAGTAGGGAACCGGGACAGGGTCCTTATGGCTACACCTTC. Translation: CASREPGQGPYGYTF.